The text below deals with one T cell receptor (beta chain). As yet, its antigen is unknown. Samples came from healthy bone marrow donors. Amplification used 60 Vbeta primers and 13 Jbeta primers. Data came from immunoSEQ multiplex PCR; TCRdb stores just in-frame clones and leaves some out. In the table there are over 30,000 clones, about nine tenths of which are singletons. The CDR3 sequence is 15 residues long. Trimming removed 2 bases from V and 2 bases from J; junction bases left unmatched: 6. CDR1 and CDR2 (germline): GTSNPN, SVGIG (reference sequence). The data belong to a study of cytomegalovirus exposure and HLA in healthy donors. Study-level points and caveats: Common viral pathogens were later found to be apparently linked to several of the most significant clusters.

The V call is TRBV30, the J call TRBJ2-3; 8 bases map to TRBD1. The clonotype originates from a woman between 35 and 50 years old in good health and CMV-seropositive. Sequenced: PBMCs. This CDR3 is CAWSWPGQDTDTQYF. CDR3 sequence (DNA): TGTGCCTGGAGTTGGCCGGGACAGGACACAGATACGCAGTATTTT.